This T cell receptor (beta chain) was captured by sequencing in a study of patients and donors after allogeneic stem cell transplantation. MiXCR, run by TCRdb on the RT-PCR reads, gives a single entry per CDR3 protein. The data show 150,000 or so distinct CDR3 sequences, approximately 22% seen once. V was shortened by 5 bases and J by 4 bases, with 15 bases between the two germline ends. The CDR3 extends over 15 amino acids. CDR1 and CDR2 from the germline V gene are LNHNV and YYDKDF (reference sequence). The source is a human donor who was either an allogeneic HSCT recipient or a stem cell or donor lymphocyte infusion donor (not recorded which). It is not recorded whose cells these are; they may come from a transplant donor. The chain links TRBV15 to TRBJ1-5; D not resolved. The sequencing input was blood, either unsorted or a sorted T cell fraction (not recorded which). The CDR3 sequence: CATSQKMGWNQPQHF. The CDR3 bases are TGTGCCACCAGCCAGAAGATGGGTTGGAATCAGCCCCAGCATTTT.